Listed below are T cell receptor beta chains from one sample, sequenced in a study of shared clonotypes between healthy human individuals. Only in-frame clones appear in the TCRdb table, and some are missing; sequencing was by immunoSEQ multiplex PCR. The table records over 2 million clones, roughly 90% of them present only once. The specimen sequenced was naive CD4+ T cells from PBMCs. These receptors were obtained from a man between 18 and 29 years old in good health. Some clones in this sample may be carry-over from other donors' samples. CDR3s include the opening cysteine and the closing phenylalanine or tryptophan. The order of the fields is D gene, V gene, clone size, J gene, CDR3 DNA, CDR3 protein. D genes are given only for firm matches. Clone size is not always given. Where it is, it says once, few, many or a class for expanded clones.

D gene: .; V gene: TRBV9; clone size: .; J gene: TRBJ2-7; CDR3 DNA: TGTGCCAGCAGCGTAGACCTCAGGGCCCCTACCTACGAGCAGTACTTC; CDR3 protein: CASSVDLRAPTYEQYF
D gene: TRBD2; V gene: TRBV7-3; clone size: .; J gene: TRBJ2-3; CDR3 DNA: TGTGCCAGCAGCTTACTAGCGGGAACGACAGATACGCAGTATTTT; CDR3 protein: CASSLLAGTTDTQYF
D gene: .; V gene: TRBV29-1; clone size: .; J gene: TRBJ2-7; CDR3 DNA: TGCAGCGTGGGCACCCAGCGGGCTACCTACGAGCAGTACTTC; CDR3 protein: CSVGTQRATYEQYF
D gene: TRBD1; V gene: TRBV18; clone size: .; J gene: TRBJ1-1; CDR3 DNA: TGTGCCAGCTCACCCGGACAGGGTATGACAACTGAAGCTTTCTTT; CDR3 protein: CASSPGQGMTTEAFF
D gene: .; V gene: TRBV6-1; clone size: .; J gene: TRBJ2-2; CDR3 DNA: TGTGCCAGCAGTGAATTAAGCCGGGTCGCCGGGGAGCTGTTTTTT; CDR3 protein: CASSELSRVAGELFF
D gene: .; V gene: TRBV5-1; clone size: .; J gene: TRBJ2-7; CDR3 DNA: TGCGCCAGCAGCTTGGCGGGCCTCGGGGTGGACGAGCAGTACTTC; CDR3 protein: CASSLAGLGVDEQYF
D gene: .; V gene: TRBV7-3; clone size: .; J gene: TRBJ2-3; CDR3 DNA: TGTGCCAGCAGCTCCGGTGGGGGTGGCACAGATACGCAGTATTTT; CDR3 protein: CASSSGGGGTDTQYF
D gene: TRBD1; V gene: TRBV27; clone size: .; J gene: TRBJ1-2; CDR3 DNA: TGTGCCAGCAGCTACAGGGGAAACTATGGCTACACCTTC; CDR3 protein: CASSYRGNYGYTF
D gene: .; V gene: TRBV5-4; clone size: once; J gene: TRBJ2-5; CDR3 DNA: TGTGCCAGCAGCTTGTCCCGCGGGTCGGAGGAGACCCAGTACTTC; CDR3 protein: CASSLSRGSEETQYF
D gene: TRBD1; V gene: TRBV27; clone size: .; J gene: TRBJ2-7; CDR3 DNA: TGTGCCAGCAGCCTCAGGGGGCGATCCGAGCAGTACTTC; CDR3 protein: CASSLRGRSEQYF
D gene: TRBD2; V gene: TRBV29-1; clone size: .; J gene: TRBJ2-1; CDR3 DNA: TGCAGCGTTGTGGGGCTAGCGGACTCCTACAATGAGCAGTTCTTC; CDR3 protein: CSVVGLADSYNEQFF
D gene: .; V gene: TRBV6-5; clone size: .; J gene: TRBJ2-1; CDR3 DNA: TGTGCCAGCAGTTATTCGGCCTTACAGATATACAATGAGCAGTTCTTC; CDR3 protein: CASSYSALQIYNEQFF
D gene: TRBD1; V gene: TRBV4-2; clone size: .; J gene: TRBJ2-1; CDR3 DNA: TGTGCCAGCAGCCAAGAAGTTCCGTCACCCACAAGCAGGGGGAATGAGCAGTTCTTC; CDR3 protein: CASSQEVPSPTSRGNEQFF
D gene: .; V gene: TRBV6-5; clone size: .; J gene: TRBJ2-3; CDR3 DNA: TGTGCCAGCAGTTACCAAGGTAGTAAAGGCGCAGATACGCAGTATTTT; CDR3 protein: CASSYQGSKGADTQYF
D gene: .; V gene: TRBV19; clone size: .; J gene: TRBJ1-1; CDR3 DNA: TGTGCCAGTAGTAGGGGTTTTGAAGCTTTCTTT; CDR3 protein: CASSRGFEAFF
D gene: .; V gene: TRBV15; clone size: .; J gene: TRBJ2-5; CDR3 DNA: TGTGCCACCAGCAGAGATGGGCAGGGTGGCGAGACCCAGTACTTC; CDR3 protein: CATSRDGQGGETQYF
D gene: TRBD2; V gene: TRBV5-1; clone size: .; J gene: TRBJ2-1; CDR3 DNA: TGCGCCAGCACTTGGGGACTAGCGACAGACAATGAGCAGTTCTTC; CDR3 protein: CASTWGLATDNEQFF
D gene: .; V gene: TRBV4-1; clone size: .; J gene: TRBJ2-6; CDR3 DNA: TGCGCCAGCAGCCAAGTTAACTCTGGGGCCAACGTCCTGACTTTC; CDR3 protein: CASSQVNSGANVLTF
D gene: .; V gene: TRBV11-2; clone size: .; J gene: TRBJ2-5; CDR3 DNA: TGTGCCAGCAGCTTAGGAATTAGTCGGCAAGAGACCCAGTACTTC; CDR3 protein: CASSLGISRQETQYF
D gene: .; V gene: TRBV27; clone size: .; J gene: TRBJ1-5; CDR3 DNA: TGTGCCAGCAGTTTAACCGGGACGGTGTCAAGCAATCAGCCCCAGCATTTT; CDR3 protein: CASSLTGTVSSNQPQHF